This record looks at one T cell receptor beta chain sequence and its context. As yet, its antigen is unknown. Germline CDR1 is SGHNT and CDR2 is YYREEE (reference sequence). This CDR3 has 14 residues. The trim removed 4 bases at V and 0 bases at J, leaving 3 bases unmatched. The data belong to a study of cytomegalovirus exposure and HLA in healthy donors. Study-level findings and limits: DRB1 had the most TCR associations and HLA-C the fewest, a later analysis found, with rates varying by HLA locus. Later on, an analysis tied some 17,000 TCR beta sequences to HLA alleles at 0.05 false discovery rate. Near-uniform donor sequencing depth was presumed by presence/absence analyses.

With 60 Vbeta and 13 Jbeta primers, the PCR was carried out. The repertoire was sequenced with immunoSEQ multiplex PCR; TCRdb's copy has only in-frame clones and lacks some. The sample has about 120,000 clones, about 73% seen once. The gene calls are TRBV5-4 and TRBJ2-7; TRBD1 matches at 8 bases. The specimen sequenced was PBMCs. The TCR originated in a woman in her twenties or thirties in good health and CMV-seropositive. CDR3 in amino acids: CASSPTGASYEQYF. Here the CDR3 DNA reads TGTGCCAGCAGCCCGACAGGGGCCTCCTACGAGCAGTACTTC.